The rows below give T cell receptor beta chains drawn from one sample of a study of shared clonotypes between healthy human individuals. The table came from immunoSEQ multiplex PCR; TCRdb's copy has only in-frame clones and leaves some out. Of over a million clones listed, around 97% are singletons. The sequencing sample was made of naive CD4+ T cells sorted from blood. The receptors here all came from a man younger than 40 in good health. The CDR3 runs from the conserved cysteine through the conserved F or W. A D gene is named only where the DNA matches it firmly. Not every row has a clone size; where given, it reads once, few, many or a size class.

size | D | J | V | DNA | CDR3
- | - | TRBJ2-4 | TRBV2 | TGTGCCAGCAGTGAAGTGACGACTGGGGGGATTCAGTACTTC | CASSEVTTGGIQYF
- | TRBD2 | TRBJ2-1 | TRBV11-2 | TGTGCCAGCAGCCCAAGGACTAGCGGGAGGCTCTACAATGAGCAGTTCTTC | CASSPRTSGRLYNEQFF
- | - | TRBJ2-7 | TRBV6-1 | TGTGCCAGCAGTGAGGGGTATCGGACAGAGCCCTACGAGCAGTACTTC | CASSEGYRTEPYEQYF
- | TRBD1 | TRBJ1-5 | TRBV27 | TGTGCCAGCAGTCCCACAGGGGATCAGCCCCAGCATTTT | CASSPTGDQPQHF
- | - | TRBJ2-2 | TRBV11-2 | TGTGCCAGCAGCTCGCCCATGGGGGCGACCGGGGAGCTGTTTTTT | CASSSPMGATGELFF
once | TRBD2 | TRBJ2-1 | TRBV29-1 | TGCAGCGTTGGTCGGACTAGCGGTTCCGTCGAGCAGTTCTTC | CSVGRTSGSVEQFF
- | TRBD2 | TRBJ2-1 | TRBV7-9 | TGTGCCAGCAGCCCGCCCCGGGGACTAGCGGGAGGGGATGAGCAGTTCTTC | CASSPPRGLAGGDEQFF
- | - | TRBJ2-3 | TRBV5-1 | TGCGCCAGCAGCTTGGCCGGGAGCCCAGATACGCAGTATTTT | CASSLAGSPDTQYF
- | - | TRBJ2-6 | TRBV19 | TGTGCCAGTAGGTGGGCTGGGGCCAACGTCCTGACTTTC | CASRWAGANVLTF
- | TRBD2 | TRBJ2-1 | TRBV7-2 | TGTGCCAGCAGCTGGGGACTAGCGGGGTACAATGAGCAGTTCTTC | CASSWGLAGYNEQFF
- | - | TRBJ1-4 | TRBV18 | TGTGCCAGCTCACCAAGAGGGACACCGGCAACTAATGAAAAACTGTTTTTT | CASSPRGTPATNEKLFF
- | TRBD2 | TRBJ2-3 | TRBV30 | TGTTCCTCAGCGGGAGGGCCCGATACGCAGTATTTT | CSSAGGPDTQYF
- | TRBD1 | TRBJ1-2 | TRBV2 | TGTGCCAGCAGTGCGACAGGGGGTACCACTCGCACCTTC | CASSATGGTTRTF
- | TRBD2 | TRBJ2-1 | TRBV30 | TGTGCCTGGGGGACTAGCGGGTACAATGAGCAGTTCTTC | CAWGTSGYNEQFF
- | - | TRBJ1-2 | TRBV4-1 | TGCGCCAGCAGCCACGCCCGGCGGGGTCCTATTGGCTACACCTTC | CASSHARRGPIGYTF
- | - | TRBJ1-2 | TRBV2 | TGTGCCAGCAGTGAAGCGCTATGGAGAGACTACACCTTC | CASSEALWRDYTF
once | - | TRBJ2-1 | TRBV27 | TGTGCCAGCAGTCGGTTGGCGGCCCAATACGGCAATGAGCAGTTCTTC | CASSRLAAQYGNEQFF
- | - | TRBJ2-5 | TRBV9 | TGTGCCAGCAGCGTAGATCCCCGGCTAGCGTCAGAGACCCAGTACTTC | CASSVDPRLASETQYF
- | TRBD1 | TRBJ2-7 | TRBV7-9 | TGTGCCAGCAGCTTAGGACAGGGGCTCCTCTCCTACGAGCAGTACTTC | CASSLGQGLLSYEQYF
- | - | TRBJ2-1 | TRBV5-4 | TGTGCCAGCAGCTTGGGGGCCGAGCAGTTCTTC | CASSLGAEQFF
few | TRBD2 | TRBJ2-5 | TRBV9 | TGTGCCAGCACCCCCGACTCTAGCGGGTTCCAAGAGACCCAGTACTTC | CASTPDSSGFQETQYF
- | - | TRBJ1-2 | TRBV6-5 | TGTGCCAGCAGGCCGAGGGCGGGGCCTCACTATGGCTACACCTTC | CASRPRAGPHYGYTF
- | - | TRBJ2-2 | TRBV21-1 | TGTGCCAGCAGCACTTTACCGGGACAGAACACCGGGGAGCTGTTTTTT | CASSTLPGQNTGELFF
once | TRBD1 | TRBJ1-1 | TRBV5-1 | TGCGCCAGCAGCTCGAACAGGGACAGTACTGAAGCTTTCTTT | CASSSNRDSTEAFF
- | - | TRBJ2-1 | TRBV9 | TGTGCCAGCAGCGTAGGGGTTAGCGGCAACAATGAGCAGTTCTTC | CASSVGVSGNNEQFF
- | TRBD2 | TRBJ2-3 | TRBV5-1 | TGCGCCAGCAGCTTCAGGACTAGCGGGAGTAAGGATACGCAGTATTTT | CASSFRTSGSKDTQYF
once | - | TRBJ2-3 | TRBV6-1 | TGTGCCAGCAGAAATACAGATACGCAGTATTTT | CASRNTDTQYF
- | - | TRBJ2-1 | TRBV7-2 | TGTGCCAGCAGCTTAGGGGTGGGGTCAGGGAATGAGCAGTTCTTC | CASSLGVGSGNEQFF
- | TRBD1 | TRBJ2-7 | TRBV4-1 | TGCGCCAGCAGCCAAAACAGGGGGGTTTTAGGATACGAGCAGTACTTC | CASSQNRGVLGYEQYF
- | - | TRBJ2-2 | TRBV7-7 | TGTGCCAGCAGTCCAGGGGCCGGGGAGCTGTTTTTT | CASSPGAGELFF
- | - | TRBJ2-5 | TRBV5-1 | TGCGCCACCCGCTCAGCCCCGGCAGGGCTCCAAGAGACCCAGTACTTC | CATRSAPAGLQETQYF
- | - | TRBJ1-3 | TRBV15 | TGTGCCACCAGCAGACTGACGTCTGGAAACACCATATATTTT | CATSRLTSGNTIYF
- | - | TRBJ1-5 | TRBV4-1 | TGCGCCAGCAGCCAAGAAGGTTGGTACAGGGATCCTGATCAGCCCCAGCATTTT | CASSQEGWYRDPDQPQHF
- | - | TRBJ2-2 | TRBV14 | TGTGCCAGCAGCCAAGATCCGGCTAGCTGGAACACCGGGGAGCTGTTTTTT | CASSQDPASWNTGELFF
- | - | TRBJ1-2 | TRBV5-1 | TGCGCCAGCACCCTGGGACGTCCTAACTATGGCTACACCTTC | CASTLGRPNYGYTF
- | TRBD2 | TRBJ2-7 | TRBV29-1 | TGCAGCGTCGGACTAGCGGGAAAGTTAAGAGGGGCAAAAAGTCCCTACGAGCAGTACTTC | CSVGLAGKLRGAKSPYEQYF
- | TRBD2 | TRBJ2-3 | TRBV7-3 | TGTGCCAGCAGCTTAGGGGACTACATTAGCACAGATACGCAGTATTTT | CASSLGDYISTDTQYF